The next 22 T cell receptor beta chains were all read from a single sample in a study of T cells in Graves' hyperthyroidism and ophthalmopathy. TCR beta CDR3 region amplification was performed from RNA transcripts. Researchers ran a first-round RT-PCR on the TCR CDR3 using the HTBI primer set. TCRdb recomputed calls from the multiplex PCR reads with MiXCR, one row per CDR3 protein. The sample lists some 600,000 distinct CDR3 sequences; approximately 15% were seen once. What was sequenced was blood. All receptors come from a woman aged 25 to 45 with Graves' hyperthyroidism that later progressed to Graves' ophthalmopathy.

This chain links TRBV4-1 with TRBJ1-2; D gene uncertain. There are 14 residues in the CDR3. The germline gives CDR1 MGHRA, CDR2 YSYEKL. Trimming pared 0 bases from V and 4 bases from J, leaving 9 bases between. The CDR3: CASSQDAGLYGYTF. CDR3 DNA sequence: TGCGCCAGCAGCCAAGACGCCGGACTCTATGGCTACACCTTC.

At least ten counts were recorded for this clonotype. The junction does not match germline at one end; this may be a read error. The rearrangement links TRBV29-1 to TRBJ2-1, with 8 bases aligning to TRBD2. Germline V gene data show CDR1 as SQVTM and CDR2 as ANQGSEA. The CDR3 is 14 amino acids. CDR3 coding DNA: TGCAGCGTTGAAGACGGGAGGGCCTACAACGAGCAGTTCTTC. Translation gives CSVEDGRAYNEQFF.

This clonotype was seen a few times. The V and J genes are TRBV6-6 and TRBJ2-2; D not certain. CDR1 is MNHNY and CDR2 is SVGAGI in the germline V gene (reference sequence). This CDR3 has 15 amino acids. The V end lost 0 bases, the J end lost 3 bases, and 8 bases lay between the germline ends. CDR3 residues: CASSYSTGDTGELFF. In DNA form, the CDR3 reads TGTGCCAGCAGTTACTCGACCGGAGACACCGGGGAGCTGTTTTTT.

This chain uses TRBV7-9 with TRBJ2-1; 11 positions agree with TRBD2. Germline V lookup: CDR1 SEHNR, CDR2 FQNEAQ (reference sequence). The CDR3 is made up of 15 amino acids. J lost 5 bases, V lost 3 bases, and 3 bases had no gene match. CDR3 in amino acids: CASSFVTSGNNEQFF. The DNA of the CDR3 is TGTGCCAGCAGCTTTGTGACTAGCGGGAACAATGAGCAGTTCTTC.

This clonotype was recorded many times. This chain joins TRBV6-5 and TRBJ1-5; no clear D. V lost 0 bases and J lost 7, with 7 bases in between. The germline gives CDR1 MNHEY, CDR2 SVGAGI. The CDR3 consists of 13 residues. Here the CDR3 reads CASSYSKNQPQHF. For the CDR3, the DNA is TGTGCCAGCAGTTACTCGAAGAACCAGCCCCAGCATTTT.

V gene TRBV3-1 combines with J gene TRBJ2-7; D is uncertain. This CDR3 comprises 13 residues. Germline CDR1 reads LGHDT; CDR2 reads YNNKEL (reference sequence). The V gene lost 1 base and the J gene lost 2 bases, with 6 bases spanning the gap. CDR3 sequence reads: CASSQAVPYEQYF. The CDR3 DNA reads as TGTGCCAGCAGCCAAGCGGTCCCCTACGAGCAGTACTTC.

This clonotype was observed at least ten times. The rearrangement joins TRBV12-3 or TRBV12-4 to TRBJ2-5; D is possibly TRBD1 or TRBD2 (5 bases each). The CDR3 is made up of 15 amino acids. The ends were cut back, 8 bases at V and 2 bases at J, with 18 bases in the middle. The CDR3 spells CASRKPGPYQETQYF. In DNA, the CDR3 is TGTGCCAGCCGCAAACCGGGACCCTATCAAGAGACCCAGTACTTC.

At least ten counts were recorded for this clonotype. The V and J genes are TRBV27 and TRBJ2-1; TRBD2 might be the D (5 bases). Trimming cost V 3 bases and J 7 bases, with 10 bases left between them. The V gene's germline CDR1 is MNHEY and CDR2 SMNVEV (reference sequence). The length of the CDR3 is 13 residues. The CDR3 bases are TGTGCCAGCAGTTTTGAGGGCGGGAATGAGCAGTTCTTC. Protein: CASSFEGGNEQFF.

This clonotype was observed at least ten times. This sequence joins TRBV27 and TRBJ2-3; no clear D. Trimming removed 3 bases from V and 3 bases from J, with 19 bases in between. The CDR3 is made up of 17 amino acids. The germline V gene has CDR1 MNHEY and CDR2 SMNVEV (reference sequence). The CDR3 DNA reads TGTGCCAGCAGTTTGGATTGGTCAGTAACAGTAACAGATACGCAGTATTTT. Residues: CASSLDWSVTVTDTQYF.

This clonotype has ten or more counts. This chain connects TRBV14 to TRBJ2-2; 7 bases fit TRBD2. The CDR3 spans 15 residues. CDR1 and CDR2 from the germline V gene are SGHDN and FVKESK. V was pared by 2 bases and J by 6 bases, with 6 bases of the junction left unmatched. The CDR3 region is CASSQNVLAPGELFF. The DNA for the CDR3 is TGTGCCAGCAGCCAAAACGTACTAGCGCCCGGGGAGCTGTTTTTT.

CDR3 in amino acids: CASSPPGIGPVLTF. The CDR3 nucleotides read TGTGCCAGCTCACCACCGGGGATAGGCCCCGTCCTGACTTTC. This chain uses TRBV18 with TRBJ2-6; D unclear. Germline CDR1 is KGHSH and CDR2 is LQKENI. V lost 0 bases and J lost 12, with 12 bases in between. The CDR3 sequence is 14 residues long.

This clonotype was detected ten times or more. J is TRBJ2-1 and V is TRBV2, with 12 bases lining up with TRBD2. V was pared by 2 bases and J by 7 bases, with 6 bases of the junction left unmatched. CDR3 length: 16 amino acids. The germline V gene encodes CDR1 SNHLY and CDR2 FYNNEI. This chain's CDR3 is CASSELAGGPENEQFF. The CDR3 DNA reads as TGTGCCAGCAGTGAACTAGCGGGAGGGCCGGAAAATGAGCAGTTCTTC.

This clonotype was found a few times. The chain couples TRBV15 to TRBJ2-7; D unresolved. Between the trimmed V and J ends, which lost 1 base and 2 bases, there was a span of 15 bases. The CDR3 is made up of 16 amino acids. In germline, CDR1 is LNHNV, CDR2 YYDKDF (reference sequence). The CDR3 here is CATSRVVPTTAYEQYF. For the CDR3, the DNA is TGTGCCACCAGCAGAGTCGTGCCAACAACGGCCTACGAGCAGTACTTC.

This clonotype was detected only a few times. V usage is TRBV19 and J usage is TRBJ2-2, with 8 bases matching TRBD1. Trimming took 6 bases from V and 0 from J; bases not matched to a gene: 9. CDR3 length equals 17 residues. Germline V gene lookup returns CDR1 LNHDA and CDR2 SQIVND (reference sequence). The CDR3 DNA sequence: TGTGCCAGTAGCTTGACAGGGGAACACGCGAACACCGGGGAGCTGTTTTTT. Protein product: CASSLTGEHANTGELFF.

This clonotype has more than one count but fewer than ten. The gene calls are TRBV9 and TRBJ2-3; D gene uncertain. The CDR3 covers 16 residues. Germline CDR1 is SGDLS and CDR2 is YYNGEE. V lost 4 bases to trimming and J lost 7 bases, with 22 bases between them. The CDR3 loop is CASSPGPPTAGYTQYF. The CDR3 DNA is TGTGCCAGCAGCCCTGGGCCCCCAACCGCTGGGTATACGCAGTATTTT.

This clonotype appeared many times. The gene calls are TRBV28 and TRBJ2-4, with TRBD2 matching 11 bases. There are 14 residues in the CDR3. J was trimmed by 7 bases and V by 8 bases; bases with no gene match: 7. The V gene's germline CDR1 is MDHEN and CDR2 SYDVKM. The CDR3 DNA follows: TGTGCCAGCCCTACTAGCGGGAGAGAGAACATTCAGTACTTC. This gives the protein CASPTSGRENIQYF.

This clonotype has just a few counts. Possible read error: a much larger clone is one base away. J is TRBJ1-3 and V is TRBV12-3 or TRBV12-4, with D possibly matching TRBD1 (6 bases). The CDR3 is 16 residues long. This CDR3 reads CASSFKTGHSGNTVYF. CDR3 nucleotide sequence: TGTGCCAGCAGCTTCAAGACAGGCCACTCTGGAAACACCGTATATTTT.

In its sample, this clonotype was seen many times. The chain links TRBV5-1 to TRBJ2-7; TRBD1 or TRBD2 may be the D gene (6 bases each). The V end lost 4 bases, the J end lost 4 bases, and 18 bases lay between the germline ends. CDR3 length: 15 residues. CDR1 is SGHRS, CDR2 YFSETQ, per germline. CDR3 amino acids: CASSKGGTELYEQYF. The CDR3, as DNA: TGCGCCAGCAGCAAAGGGGGGACGGAACTTTACGAGCAGTACTTC.

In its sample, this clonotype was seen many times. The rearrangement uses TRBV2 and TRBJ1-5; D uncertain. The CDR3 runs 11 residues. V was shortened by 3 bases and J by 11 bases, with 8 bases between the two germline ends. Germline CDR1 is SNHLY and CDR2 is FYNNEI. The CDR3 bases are TGTGCCAGCAGTGAGGGAGGGTCCCAGCATTTT. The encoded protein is CASSEGGSQHF.

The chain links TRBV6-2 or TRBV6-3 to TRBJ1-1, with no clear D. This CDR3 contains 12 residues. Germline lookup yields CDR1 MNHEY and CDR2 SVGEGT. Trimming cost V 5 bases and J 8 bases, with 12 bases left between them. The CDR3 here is CASSPLDGEAFF. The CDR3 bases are TGTGCCAGCAGTCCTCTGGACGGGGAAGCTTTCTTT.

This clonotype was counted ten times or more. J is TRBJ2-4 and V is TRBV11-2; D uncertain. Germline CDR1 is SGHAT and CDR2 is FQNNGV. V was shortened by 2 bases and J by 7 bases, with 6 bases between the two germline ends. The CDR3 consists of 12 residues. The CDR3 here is CASSLSRNIQYF. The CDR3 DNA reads TGTGCCAGCAGCTTAAGTAGGAACATTCAGTACTTC.

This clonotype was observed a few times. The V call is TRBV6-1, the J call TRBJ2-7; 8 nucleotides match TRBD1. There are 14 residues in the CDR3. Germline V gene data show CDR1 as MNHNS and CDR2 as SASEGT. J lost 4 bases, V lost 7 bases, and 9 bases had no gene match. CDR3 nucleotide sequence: TGTGCCAGCACCTACAGGGGGATCTCGTACGAGCAGTACTTC. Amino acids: CASTYRGISYEQYF.